This TCR beta chain was documented in a study of T cell changes during pregnancy in multiple sclerosis. Sequencing used immunoSEQ multiplex PCR; TCRdb keeps in-frame clones, though not all of them. The data show about 40,000 clones, with 88% seen just once and 1.2% held by the top ten. Germline loops: CDR1 SGHAT, CDR2 FQDESV (reference sequence). This CDR3 has 14 residues. V was trimmed by 6 bases and J by 1 base, leaving 11 bases between them. The specimen comprised CD4+ T cells from peripheral blood mononuclear cells, sampled in the second trimester of pregnancy. The sequence derives from a female donor with multiple sclerosis, enrolled in a pregnancy study. V gene TRBV11-1 combines with J gene TRBJ2-3, with D uncertain. The CDR3 bases are TGTGCCAGCAGTTTTATCCGAGGCACAGATACGCAGTATTTT. As protein: CASSFIRGTDTQYF.